The T cell receptor beta chain under discussion was sequenced for a study of T cell responses to AZD1222 COVID-19 vaccine. Repertoires were generated with immunoSEQ multiplex PCR, while TCRdb's copy carries only in-frame clones and drops some. Of roughly 150,000 clones listed, approximately 89% are singletons. The CDR3 covers 14 residues. Germline CDR1 and CDR2: MDHEN and SYDVKM. Trimming took off 9 bases at V and 7 bases at J, with 19 bases between the two ends. This clonotype was sampled from an adult in good health. This chain joins TRBV28 and TRBJ1-5; a weak D match, TRBD1 (6 bases). This material consisted of peripheral blood, taken on day 0 of AZD1222 vaccination. CDR3 nucleotides: TGTGCCAGTAACAGACAGGCGCTCCGGCAGCCCCAGCATTTT. Residues: CASNRQALRQPQHF.